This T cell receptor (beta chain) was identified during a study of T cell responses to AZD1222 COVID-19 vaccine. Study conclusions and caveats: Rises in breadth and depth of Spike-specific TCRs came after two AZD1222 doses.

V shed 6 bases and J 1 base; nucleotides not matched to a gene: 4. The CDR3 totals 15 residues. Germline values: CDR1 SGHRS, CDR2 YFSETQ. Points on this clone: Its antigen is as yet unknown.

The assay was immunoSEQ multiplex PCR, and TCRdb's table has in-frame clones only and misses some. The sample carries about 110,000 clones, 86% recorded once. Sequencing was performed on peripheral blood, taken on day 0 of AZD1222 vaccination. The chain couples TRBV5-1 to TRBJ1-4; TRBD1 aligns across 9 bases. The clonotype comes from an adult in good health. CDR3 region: CASKGGQGTNEKLFF. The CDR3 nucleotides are TGCGCCAGCAAAGGGGGACAGGGAACTAATGAAAAACTGTTTTTT.